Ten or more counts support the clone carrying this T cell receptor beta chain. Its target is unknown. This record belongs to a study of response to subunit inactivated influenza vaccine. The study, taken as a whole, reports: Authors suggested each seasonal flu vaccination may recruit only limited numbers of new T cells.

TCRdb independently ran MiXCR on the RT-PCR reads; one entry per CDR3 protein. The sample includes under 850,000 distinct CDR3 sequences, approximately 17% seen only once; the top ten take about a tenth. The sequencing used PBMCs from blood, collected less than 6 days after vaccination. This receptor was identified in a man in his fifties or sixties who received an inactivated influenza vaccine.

Here the CDR3 reads CSTEGYAGLYNEQFF. The CDR3 bases are TGCAGTACTGAGGGATATGCGGGGCTTTACAATGAGCAGTTCTTC. The V call is TRBV20-1, the J call TRBJ2-1, with D perhaps TRBD2 (6 bases). This CDR3 has 15 residues. CDR1 DFQATT and CDR2 SNEGSKA come from the germline V gene (reference sequence). Trimming pared 8 bases from V and 4 bases from J, leaving 21 bases between.